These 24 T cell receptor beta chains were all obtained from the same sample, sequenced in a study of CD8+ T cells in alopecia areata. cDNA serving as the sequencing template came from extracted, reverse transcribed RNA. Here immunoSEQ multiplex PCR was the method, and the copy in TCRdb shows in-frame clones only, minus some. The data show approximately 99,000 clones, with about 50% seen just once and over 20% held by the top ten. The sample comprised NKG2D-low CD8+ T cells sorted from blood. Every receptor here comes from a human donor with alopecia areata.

The DNA for the CDR3 is TGTGCCAGCAGCGGGACTAGCGGAACCCAAGAGACCCAGTACTTC. This sequence encodes CASSGTSGTQETQYF. The V call is TRBV5-4, the J call TRBJ2-5, with 11 bases aligning to TRBD2. V gave up 4 bases and J gave up 1 base; unmatched junction bases: 3. Germline assignment: CDR1 SGHNT and CDR2 YYREEE (reference sequence). CDR3 size: 15 residues.

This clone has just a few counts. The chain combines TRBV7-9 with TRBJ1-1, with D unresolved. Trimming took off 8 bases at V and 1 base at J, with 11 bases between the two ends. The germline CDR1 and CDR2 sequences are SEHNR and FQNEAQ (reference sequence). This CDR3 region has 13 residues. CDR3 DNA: TGTGCCAGCCGGCCTCTTCCGAACACTGAAGCTTTCTTT. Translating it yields CASRPLPNTEAFF.

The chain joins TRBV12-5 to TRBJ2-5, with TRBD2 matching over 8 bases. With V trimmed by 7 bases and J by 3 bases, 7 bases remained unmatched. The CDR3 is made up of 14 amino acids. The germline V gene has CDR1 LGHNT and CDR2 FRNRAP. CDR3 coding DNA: TGTGCTAGTGAAGCGGGAGCACTGGAAGAGACCCAGTACTTC. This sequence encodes CASEAGALEETQYF.

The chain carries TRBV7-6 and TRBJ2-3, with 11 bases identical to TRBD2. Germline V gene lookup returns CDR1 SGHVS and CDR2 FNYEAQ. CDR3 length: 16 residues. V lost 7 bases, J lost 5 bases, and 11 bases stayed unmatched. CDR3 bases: TGTGCCAGCACCCCGCGGACTAGCGGGCCGCAAGATACGCAGTATTTT. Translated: CASTPRTSGPQDTQYF. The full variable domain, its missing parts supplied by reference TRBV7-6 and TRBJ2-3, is GAGVSQSPRYKVTKRGQDVALRCDPISGHVSLYWYRQALGQGPEFLTYFNYEAQQDKSGLPNDRFSAERPEGSISTLTIQRTEQRDSAMYRCASTPRTSGPQDTQYFGPGTRLTVL.

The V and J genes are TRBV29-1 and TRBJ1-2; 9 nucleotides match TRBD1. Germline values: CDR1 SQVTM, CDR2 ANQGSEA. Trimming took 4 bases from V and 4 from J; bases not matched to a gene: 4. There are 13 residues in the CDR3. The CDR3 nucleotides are TGCAGCGTTGCCCGGGACAGGGTCTATGGCTACACCTTC. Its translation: CSVARDRVYGYTF.

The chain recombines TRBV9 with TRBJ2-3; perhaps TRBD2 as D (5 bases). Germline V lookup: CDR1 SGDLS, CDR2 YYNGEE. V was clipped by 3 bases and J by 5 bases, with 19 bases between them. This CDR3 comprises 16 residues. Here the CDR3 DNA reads TGTGCCAGCAGCGGAGGGTACGGGCTAGTACGAGATACGCAGTATTTT. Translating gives CASSGGYGLVRDTQYF.

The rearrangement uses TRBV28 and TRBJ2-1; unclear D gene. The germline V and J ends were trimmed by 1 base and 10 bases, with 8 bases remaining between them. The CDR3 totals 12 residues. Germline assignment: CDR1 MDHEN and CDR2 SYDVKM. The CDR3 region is CASSLLIREQFF. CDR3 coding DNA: TGTGCCAGCAGTTTATTAATCAGGGAGCAGTTCTTC.

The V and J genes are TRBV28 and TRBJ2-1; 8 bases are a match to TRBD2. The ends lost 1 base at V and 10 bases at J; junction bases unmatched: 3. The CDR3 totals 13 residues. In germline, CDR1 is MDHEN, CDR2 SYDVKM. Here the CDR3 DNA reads TGTGCCAGCAGTTTATCGGGCGGGAGGGAGCAGTTCTTC. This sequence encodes CASSLSGGREQFF.

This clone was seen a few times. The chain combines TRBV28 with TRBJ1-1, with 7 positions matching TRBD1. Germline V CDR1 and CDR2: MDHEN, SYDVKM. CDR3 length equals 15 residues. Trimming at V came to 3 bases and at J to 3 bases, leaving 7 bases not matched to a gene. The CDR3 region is CASSFSITGDTEAFF. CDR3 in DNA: TGTGCCAGCAGTTTTTCCATAACAGGGGACACTGAAGCTTTCTTT.

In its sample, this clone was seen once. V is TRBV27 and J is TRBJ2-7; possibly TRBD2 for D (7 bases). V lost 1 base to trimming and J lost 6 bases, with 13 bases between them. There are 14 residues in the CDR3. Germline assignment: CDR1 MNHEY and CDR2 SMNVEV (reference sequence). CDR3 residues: CASSLYRAGAEQYF. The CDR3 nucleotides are TGTGCCAGCAGTTTATACAGGGCGGGGGCCGAGCAGTACTTC.

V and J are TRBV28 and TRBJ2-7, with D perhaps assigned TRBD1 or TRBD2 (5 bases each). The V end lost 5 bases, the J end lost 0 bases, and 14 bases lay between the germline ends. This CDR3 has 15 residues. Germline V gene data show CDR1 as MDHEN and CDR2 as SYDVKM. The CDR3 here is CASSPRVEASYEQYF. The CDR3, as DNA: TGTGCCAGCAGTCCCAGGGTGGAGGCCTCCTACGAGCAGTACTTC.

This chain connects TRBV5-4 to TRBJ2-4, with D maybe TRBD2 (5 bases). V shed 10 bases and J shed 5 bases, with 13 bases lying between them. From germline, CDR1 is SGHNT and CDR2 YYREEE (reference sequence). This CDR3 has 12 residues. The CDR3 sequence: CAFLGSQNIQYF. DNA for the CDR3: TGTGCCTTCCTGGGGAGTCAAAACATTCAGTACTTC.

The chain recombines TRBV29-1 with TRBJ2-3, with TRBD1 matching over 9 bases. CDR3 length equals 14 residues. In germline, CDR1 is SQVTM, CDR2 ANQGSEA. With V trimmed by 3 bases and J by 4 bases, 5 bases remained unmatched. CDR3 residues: CSVDGDRVADTQYF. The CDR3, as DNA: TGCAGCGTTGACGGGGACAGGGTGGCAGATACGCAGTATTTT.

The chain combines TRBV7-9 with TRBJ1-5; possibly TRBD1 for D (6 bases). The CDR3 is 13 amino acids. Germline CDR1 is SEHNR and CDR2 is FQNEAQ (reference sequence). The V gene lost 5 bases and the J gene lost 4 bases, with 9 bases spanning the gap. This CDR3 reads CASSPQGNQPQHF. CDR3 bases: TGTGCCAGCAGCCCGCAGGGGAATCAGCCCCAGCATTTT.

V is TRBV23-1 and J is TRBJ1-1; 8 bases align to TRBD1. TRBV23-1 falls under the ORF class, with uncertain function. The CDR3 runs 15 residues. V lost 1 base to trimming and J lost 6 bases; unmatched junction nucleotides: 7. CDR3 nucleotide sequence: TGCGCCAGCAGTCAATTAGCGGCAGGGGGCCCTGAAGCTTTCTTT. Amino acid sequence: CASSQLAAGGPEAFF.

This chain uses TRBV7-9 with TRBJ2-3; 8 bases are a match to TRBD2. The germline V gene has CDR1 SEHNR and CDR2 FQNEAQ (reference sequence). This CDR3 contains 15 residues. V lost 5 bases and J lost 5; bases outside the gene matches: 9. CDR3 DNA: TGTGCCAGCAGCCCACTAGCGGAGAGTGTAGATACGCAGTATTTT. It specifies CASSPLAESVDTQYF. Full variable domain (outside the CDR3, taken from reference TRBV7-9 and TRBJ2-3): DTGVSQNPRHKITKRGQNVTFRCDPISEHNRLYWYRQTLGQGPEFLTYFQNEAQLEKSRLLSDRFSAERPKGSFSTLEIQRTEQGDSAMYLCASSPLAESVDTQYFGPGTRLTVL.

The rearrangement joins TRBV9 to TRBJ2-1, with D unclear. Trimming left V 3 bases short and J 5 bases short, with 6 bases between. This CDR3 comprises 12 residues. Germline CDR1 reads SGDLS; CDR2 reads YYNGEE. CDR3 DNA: TGTGCCAGCAGCGAGCAGGACAATGAGCAGTTCTTC. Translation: CASSEQDNEQFF.

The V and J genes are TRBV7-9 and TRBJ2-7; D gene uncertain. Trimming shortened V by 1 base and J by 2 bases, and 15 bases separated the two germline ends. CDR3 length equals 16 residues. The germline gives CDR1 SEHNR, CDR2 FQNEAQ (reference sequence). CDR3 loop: CASSLGSGTLTYEQYF. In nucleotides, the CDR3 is TGTGCCAGCAGCTTAGGGTCAGGTACTTTAACCTACGAGCAGTACTTC.

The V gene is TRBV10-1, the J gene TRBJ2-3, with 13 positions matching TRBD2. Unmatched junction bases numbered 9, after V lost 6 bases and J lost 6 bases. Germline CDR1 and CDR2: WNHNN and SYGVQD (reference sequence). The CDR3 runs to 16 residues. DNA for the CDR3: TGCGCCAGCAGCGCCGGGACTAGCGGGAAGCGCGATACGCAGTATTTT. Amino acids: CASSAGTSGKRDTQYF.

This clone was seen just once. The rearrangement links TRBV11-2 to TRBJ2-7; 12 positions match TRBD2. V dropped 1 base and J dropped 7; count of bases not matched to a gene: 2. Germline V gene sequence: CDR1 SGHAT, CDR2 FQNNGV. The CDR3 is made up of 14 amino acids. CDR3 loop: CASSLGLAGEEQYF. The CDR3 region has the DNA TGTGCCAGCAGCTTAGGACTAGCGGGAGAAGAGCAGTACTTC.

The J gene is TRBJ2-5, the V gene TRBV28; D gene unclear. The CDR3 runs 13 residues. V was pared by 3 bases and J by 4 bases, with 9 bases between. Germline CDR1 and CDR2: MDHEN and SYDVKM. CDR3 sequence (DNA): TGTGCCAGCAGTTTTATGATTCGAGAGACCCAGTACTTC. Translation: CASSFMIRETQYF.

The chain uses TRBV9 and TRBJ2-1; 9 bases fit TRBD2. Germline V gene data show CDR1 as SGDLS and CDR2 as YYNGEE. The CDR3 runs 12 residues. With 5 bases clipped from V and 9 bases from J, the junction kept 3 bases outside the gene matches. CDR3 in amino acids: CASRGTSTEQFF. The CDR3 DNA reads TGTGCCAGCAGGGGGACTAGCACTGAGCAGTTCTTC.

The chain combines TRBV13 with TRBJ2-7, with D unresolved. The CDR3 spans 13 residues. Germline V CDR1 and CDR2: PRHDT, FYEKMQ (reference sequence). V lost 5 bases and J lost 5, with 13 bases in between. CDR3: CASSPNIANEQYF. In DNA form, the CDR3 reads TGTGCCAGCAGCCCGAATATTGCCAACGAGCAGTACTTC.

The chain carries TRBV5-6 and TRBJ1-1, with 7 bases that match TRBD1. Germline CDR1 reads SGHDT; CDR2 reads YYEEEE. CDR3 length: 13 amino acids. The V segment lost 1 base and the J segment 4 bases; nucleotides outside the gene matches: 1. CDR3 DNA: TGTGCCAGCAGCTTGAGGGGGCTCACTGAAGCTTTCTTT. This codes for CASSLRGLTEAFF. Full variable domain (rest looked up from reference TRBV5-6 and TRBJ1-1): DAGVTQSPTHLIKTRGQQVTLRCSPKSGHDTVSWYQQALGQGPQFIFQYYEEEERQRGNFPDRFSGHQFPNYSSELNVNALLLGDSALYLCASSLRGLTEAFFGQGTRLTVV.